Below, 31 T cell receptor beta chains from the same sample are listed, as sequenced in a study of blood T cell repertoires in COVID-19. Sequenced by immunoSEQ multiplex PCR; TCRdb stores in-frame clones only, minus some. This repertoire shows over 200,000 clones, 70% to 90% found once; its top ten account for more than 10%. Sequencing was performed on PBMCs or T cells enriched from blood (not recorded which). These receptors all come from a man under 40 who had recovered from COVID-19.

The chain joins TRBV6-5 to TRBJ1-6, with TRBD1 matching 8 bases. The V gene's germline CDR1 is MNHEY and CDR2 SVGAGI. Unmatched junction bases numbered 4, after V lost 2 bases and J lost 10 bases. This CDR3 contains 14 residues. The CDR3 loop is CASSYGQGGSPLHF. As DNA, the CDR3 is TGTGCCAGCAGTTACGGACAGGGTGGCTCACCCCTCCACTTT.

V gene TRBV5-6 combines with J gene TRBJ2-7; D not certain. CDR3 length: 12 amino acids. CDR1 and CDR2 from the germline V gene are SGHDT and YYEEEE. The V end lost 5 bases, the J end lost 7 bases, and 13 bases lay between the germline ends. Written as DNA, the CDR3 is TGTGCCAGCAGACCGCGGCCACGAGAGCAGTACTTC. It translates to CASRPRPREQYF. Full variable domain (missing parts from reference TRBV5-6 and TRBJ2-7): DAGVTQSPTHLIKTRGQQVTLRCSPKSGHDTVSWYQQALGQGPQFIFQYYEEEERQRGNFPDRFSGHQFPNYSSELNVNALLLGDSALYLCASRPRPREQYFGPGTRLTVT.

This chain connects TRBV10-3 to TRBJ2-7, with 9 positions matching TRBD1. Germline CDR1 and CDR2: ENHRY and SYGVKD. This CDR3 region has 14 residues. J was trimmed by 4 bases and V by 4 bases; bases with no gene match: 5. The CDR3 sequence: CAISGGTGWYEQYF. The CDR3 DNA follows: TGTGCCATCAGTGGAGGGACAGGGTGGTACGAGCAGTACTTC.

CDR3 nucleotides: TGTGCCAGCTCACCATCGGAAGGGGGCTCTGGCTACACCTTC. It is translated as CASSPSEGGSGYTF. The chain uses TRBV18 and TRBJ1-2, with 7 bases matching TRBD1. Germline V lookup: CDR1 KGHSH, CDR2 LQKENI. The CDR3 has 14 amino acids. The V segment lost 2 bases and the J segment 7 bases; nucleotides outside the gene matches: 7.

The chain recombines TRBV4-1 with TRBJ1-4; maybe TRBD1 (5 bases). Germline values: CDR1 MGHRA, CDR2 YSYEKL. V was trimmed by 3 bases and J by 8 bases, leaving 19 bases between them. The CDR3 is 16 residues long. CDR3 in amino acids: CASSQGKTVPNEKLFF. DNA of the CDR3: TGCGCCAGCAGCCAGGGAAAGACAGTCCCGAACGAAAAACTGTTTTTT.

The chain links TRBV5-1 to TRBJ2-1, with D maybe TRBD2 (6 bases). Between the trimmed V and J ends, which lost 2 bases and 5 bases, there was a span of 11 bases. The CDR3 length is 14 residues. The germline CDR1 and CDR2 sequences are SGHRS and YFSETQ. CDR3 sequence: CASSFTGANNEQFF. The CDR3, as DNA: TGCGCCAGCAGCTTTACGGGAGCGAACAATGAGCAGTTCTTC.

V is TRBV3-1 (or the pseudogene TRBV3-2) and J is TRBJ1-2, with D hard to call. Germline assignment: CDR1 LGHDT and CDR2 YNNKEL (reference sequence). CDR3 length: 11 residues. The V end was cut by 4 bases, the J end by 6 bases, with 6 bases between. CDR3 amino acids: CASSPGDGYTF. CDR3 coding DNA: TGTGCCAGCAGCCCGGGTGATGGCTACACCTTC.

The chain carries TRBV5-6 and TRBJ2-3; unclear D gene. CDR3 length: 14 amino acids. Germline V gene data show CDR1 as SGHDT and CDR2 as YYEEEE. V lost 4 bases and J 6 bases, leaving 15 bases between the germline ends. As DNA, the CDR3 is TGTGCCAGCAGCCCGGTCCAAGTCGCGGATACGCAGTATTTT. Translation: CASSPVQVADTQYF. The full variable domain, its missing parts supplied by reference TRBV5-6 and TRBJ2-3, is DAGVTQSPTHLIKTRGQQVTLRCSPKSGHDTVSWYQQALGQGPQFIFQYYEEEERQRGNFPDRFSGHQFPNYSSELNVNALLLGDSALYLCASSPVQVADTQYFGPGTRLTVL.

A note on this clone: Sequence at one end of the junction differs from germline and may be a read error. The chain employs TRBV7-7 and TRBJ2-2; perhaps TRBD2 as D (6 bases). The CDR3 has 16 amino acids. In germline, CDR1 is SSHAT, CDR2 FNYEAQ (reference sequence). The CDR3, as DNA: TGTGCTAGCAGACCGACCGGACTTGGGGGGACCGGGGAGCTGTTTTTT. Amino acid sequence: CASRPTGLGGTGELFF. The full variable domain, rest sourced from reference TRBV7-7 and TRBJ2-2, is GAGVSQSPRYKVTKRGQDVTLRCDPISSHATLYWYQQALGQGPEFLTYFNYEAQPDKSGLPSDRFSAERPEGSISTLTIQRTEQRDSAMYRCASRPTGLGGTGELFFGEGSRLTVL.

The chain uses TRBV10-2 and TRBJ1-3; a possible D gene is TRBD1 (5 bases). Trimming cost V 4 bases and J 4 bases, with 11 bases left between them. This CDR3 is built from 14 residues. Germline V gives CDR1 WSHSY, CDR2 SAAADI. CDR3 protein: CASSGGDPGNTIYF. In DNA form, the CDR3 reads TGCGCCAGCAGTGGGGGGGACCCCGGAAACACCATATATTTT.

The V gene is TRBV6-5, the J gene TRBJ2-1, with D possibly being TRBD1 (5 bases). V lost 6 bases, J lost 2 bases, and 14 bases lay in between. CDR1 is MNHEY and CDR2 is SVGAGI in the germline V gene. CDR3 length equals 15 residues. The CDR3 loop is CASSIRQRPYNEQFF. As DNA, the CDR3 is TGTGCCAGCAGCATTAGACAGAGACCCTACAATGAGCAGTTCTTC.

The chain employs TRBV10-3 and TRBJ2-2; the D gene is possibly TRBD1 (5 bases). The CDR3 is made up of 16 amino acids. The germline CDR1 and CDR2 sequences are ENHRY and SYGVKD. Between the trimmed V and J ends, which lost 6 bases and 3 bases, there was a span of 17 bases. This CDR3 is CAIRDEQGGDTGELFF. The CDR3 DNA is TGTGCCATCAGAGACGAGCAGGGTGGGGACACCGGGGAGCTGTTTTTT.

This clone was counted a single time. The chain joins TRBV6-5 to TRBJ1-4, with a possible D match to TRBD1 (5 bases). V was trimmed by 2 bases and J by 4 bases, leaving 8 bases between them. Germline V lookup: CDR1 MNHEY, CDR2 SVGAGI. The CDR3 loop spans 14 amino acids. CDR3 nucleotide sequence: TGTGCCAGCAGTTACAACAGGAATAATGAAAAACTGTTTTTT. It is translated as CASSYNRNNEKLFF.

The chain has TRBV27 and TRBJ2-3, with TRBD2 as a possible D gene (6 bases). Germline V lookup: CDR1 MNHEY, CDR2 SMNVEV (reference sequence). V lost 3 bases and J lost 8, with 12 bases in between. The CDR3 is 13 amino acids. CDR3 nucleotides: TGTGCCAGCAGTTTCCTTGCGACTAGTACGCAGTATTTT. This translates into CASSFLATSTQYF.

The CDR3 region is CASRGQGITNEKLFF. In DNA, the CDR3 is TGTGCCAGCAGGGGACAGGGGATTACTAATGAAAAACTGTTTTTT. The chain uses TRBV2 and TRBJ1-4, with 10 bases that match TRBD1. V was pared by 6 bases and J by 2 bases, with 3 bases of the junction left unmatched. CDR3 length equals 15 residues. Germline V gene sequence: CDR1 SNHLY, CDR2 FYNNEI.

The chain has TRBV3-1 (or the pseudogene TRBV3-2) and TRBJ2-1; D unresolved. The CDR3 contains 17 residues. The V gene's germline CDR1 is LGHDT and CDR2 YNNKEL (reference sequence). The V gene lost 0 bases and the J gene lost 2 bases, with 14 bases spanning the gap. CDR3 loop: CASSQDSGRMAYNEQFF. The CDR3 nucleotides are TGTGCCAGCAGCCAAGATTCAGGCAGGATGGCCTACAATGAGCAGTTCTTC.

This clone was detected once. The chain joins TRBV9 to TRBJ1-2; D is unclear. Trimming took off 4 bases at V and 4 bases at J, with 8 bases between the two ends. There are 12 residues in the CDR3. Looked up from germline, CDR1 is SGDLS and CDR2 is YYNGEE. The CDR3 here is CASSPGSYGYTF. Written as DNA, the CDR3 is TGTGCCAGCAGCCCCGGTAGCTATGGCTACACCTTC. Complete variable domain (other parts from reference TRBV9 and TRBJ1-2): DSGVTQTPKHLITATGQRVTLRCSPRSGDLSVYWYQQSLDQGLQFLIQYYNGEERAKGNILERFSAQQFPDLHSELNLSSLELGDSALYFCASSPGSYGYTFGSGTRLTVV.

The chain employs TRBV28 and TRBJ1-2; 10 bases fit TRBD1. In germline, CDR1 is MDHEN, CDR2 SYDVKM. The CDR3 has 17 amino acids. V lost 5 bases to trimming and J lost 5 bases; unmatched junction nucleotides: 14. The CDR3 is CASSTAGTGALEYGYTF. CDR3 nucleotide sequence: TGTGCCAGCAGTACCGCCGGGACAGGGGCTTTAGAATATGGCTACACCTTC.

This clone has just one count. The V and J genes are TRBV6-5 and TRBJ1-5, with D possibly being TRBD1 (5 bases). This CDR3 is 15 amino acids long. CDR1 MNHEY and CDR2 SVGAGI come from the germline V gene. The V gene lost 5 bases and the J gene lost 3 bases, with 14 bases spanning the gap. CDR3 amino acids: CASSLTRQPNQPQHF. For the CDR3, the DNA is TGTGCCAGCAGTCTGACACGACAGCCCAATCAGCCCCAGCATTTT.

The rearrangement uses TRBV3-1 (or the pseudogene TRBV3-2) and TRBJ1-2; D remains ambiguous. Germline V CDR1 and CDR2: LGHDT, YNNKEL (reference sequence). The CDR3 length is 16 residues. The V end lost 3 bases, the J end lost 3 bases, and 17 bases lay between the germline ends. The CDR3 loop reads CASSHNIMARDYGYTF. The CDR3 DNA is TGTGCCAGCAGCCATAATATAATGGCTCGGGACTATGGCTACACCTTC.

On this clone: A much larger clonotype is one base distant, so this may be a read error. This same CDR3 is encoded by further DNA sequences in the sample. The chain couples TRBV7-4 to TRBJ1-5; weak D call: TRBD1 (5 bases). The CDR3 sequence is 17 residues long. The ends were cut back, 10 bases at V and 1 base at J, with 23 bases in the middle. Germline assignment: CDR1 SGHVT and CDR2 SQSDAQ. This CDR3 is CATRDGYGGGSNQPQHF. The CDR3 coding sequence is TGTGCCACCCGCGACGGATACGGGGGGGGGAGCAATCAGCCCCAGCATTTT.

The CDR3 DNA follows: TGTGCCAGCAGCCAAGGACAGGGAAGGGGCGGCTACACCTTC. It is translated as CASSQGQGRGGYTF. The chain couples TRBV4-2 to TRBJ1-2; 7 nucleotides align to TRBD1. The trim removed 1 base at V and 8 bases at J, leaving 7 bases unmatched. This CDR3 has 14 amino acids. Germline V gene sequence: CDR1 LGHNA, CDR2 YNFKEQ.

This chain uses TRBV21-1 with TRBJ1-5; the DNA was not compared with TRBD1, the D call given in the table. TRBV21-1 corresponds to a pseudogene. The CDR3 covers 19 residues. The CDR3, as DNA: TGTGCCAGCAGCAAGAAGACAGGCGCTAATTTTTATAGCAATCAGCCCCAGCATTTT. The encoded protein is CASSKKTGANFYSNQPQHF.

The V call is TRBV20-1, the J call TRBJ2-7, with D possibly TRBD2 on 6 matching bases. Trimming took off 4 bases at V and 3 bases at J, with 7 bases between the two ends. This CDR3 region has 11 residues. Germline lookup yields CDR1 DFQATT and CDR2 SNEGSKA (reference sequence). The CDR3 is CSAKDYYEQYF. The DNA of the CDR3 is TGCAGTGCTAAGGACTACTACGAGCAGTACTTC.

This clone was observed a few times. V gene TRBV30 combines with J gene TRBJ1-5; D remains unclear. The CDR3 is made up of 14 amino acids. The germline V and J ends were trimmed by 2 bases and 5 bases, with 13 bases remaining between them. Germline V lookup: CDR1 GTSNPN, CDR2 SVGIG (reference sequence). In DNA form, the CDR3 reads TGTGCCTGGAGTTTTGGAAACGGGGATCAGCCCCAGCATTTT. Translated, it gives CAWSFGNGDQPQHF. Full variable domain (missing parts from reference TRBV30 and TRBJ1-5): SQTIHQWPATLVQPVGSPLSLECTVEGTSNPNLYWYRQAAGRGLQLLFYSVGIGQISSEVPQNLSASRPQDRQFILSSKKLLLSDSGFYLCAWSFGNGDQPQHFGDGTRLSIL.

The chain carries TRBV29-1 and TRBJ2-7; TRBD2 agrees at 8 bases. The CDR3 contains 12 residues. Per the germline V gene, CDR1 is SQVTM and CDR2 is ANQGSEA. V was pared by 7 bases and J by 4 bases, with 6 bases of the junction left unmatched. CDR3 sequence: CSGTSGTYEQYF. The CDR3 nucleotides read TGCAGCGGCACTAGCGGCACTTACGAGCAGTACTTC.

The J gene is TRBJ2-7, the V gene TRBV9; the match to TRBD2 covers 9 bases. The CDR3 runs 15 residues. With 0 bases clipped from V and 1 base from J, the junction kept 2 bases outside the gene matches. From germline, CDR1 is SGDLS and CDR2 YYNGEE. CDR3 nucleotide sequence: TGTGCCAGCAGCGTAGGACTAGCGGCTTCCTACGAGCAGTACTTC. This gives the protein CASSVGLAASYEQYF. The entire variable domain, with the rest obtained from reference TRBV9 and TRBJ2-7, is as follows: DSGVTQTPKHLITATGQRVTLRCSPRSGDLSVYWYQQSLDQGLQFLIQYYNGEERAKGNILERFSAQQFPDLHSELNLSSLELGDSALYFCASSVGLAASYEQYFGPGTRLTVT.

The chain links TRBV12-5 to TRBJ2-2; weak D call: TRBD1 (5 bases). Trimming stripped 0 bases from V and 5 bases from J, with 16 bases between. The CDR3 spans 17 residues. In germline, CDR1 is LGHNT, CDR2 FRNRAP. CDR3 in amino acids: CASGLVLGQHTTGELFF. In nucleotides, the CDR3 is TGTGCTAGTGGTTTGGTACTTGGACAACATACAACCGGGGAGCTGTTTTTT.

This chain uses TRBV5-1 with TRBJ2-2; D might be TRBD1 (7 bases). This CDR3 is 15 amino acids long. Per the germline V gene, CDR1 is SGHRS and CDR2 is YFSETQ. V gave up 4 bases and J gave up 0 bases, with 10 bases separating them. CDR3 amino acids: CASSPGGTNTGELFF. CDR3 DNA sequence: TGCGCCAGCAGCCCAGGGGGGACGAACACCGGGGAGCTGTTTTTT.

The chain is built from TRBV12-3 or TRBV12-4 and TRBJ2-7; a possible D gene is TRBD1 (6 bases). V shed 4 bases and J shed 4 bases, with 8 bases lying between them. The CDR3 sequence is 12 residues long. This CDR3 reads CASSYTGYEQYF. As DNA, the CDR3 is TGTGCCAGCAGTTACACAGGGTACGAGCAGTACTTC.

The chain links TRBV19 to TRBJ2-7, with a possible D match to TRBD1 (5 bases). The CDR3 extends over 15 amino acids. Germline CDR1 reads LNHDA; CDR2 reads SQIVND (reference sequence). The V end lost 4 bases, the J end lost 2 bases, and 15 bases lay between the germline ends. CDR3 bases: TGTGCCAGTAGTACACCCCAGACAGCCACCTACGAGCAGTACTTC. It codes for CASSTPQTATYEQYF.